This TCR beta chain was profiled in a study of blood T cell repertoires in COVID-19. Whole-study context: Specimens from acute and convalescent COVID-19 originated in the United States, Italy and Spain. T cells, B-cell-depleted T cells, or PBMCs provided the cDNA or gDNA that served as material.

The CDR3 has 16 amino acids. Germline values: CDR1 SGHAT, CDR2 FQNNGV. V lost 0 bases to trimming and J lost 9 bases, with 18 bases between them. The participants were between 18 and 89 years old and came from roughly 25 US areas. Recovered Cohort 3 donors showed two negative PCRs, clearance, or symptom resolution. Profiled with immunoSEQ multiplex PCR; TCRdb holds only in-frame clones, not every one. The data show 330,000 or so clones, with about 90% seen just once and about 5% held by the top ten. This chain uses TRBV11-2 with TRBJ2-4; possibly TRBD1 for D (6 bases). Sequencing was performed on PBMCs or T cells enriched from blood (not recorded which). This clonotype was sampled from a man aged 25-45 years who had recovered from COVID-19. Here the CDR3 reads CASSLDGTGTGSIQYF. CDR3 DNA sequence: TGTGCCAGCAGCTTAGATGGCACAGGGACGGGGAGCATTCAGTACTTC.